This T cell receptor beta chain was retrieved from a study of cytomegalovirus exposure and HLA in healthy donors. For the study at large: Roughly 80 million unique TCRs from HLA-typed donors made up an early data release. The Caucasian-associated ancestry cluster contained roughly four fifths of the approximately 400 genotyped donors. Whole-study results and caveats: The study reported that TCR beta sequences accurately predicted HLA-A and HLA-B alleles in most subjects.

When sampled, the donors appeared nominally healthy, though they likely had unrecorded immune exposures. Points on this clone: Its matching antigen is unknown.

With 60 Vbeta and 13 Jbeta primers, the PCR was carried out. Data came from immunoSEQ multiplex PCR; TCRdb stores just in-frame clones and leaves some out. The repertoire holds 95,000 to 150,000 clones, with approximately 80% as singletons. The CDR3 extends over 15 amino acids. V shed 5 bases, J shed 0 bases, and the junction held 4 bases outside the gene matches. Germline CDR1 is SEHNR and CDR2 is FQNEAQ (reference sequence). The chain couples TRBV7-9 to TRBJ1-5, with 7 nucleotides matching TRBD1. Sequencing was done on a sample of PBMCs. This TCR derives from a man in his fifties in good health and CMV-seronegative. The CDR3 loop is CASSRTGDSNQPQHF. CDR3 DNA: TGTGCCAGCAGCCGTACAGGGGATAGCAATCAGCCCCAGCATTTT.